This TCR beta chain was identified in a study of shared clonotypes between healthy human individuals (TCRdb year 2020). Looking at the study overall: A few men and a couple of women, aged 18 to 49 years, made up the cohort. To estimate repertoire size and how much clonotypes are shared between individuals, the study performed deep sequencing of blood TCR repertoires from roughly five healthy adults. Per donor, three plates each were used for CD4 naive and CD4 memory, two for CD8 naive, and one for CD8 memory. Libraries were prepared and TCR repertoires were sequenced by different laboratories using diverse techniques, in order to increase sequencing depth and limit assay-specific biases. Leukapheresis yielded between about 0.85 and 10 billion PBMCs per donor. Broader findings and caveats from the paper: Pairwise subsampling indicated that sequencing depth was expected to affect the degree of clonotype sharing among donors. Naive subsets generally had larger estimated clonotype richness than memory subsets did. Sharing across a few donors was observed for roughly 5% of naive CD4, about 3.2% of naive CD8, 2% to 2.5% of memory CD4, and approximately 0.41% of memory CD8 clonotypes. Higher generation probabilities were observed for clonotypes shared by all four sorted-subset donors than for non-shared clonotypes. Even with the large sequencing depth, rarefaction of the sorted-subset datasets indicated that sequencing was incomplete. Sampling was restricted to blood, and TCR repertoires in tissue are likely to differ from TCR repertoires in blood. Because the study included only a small number of donors, the genetic and exposure-history diversity represented was limited.

A remark on this clone: Its antigen has not been determined. Base qualities are not at hand, and no much larger clone is one base apart.

At the junction V is shortened by 1 base and J by 4 bases; bases outside the gene matches: 3. The CDR3 runs 14 amino acids, cysteine and phenylalanine included. Only the CDR3 DNA stays, 42 bases, in frame from base 1. CDR1 and CDR2 were assigned from the germline V gene as SGHRS and YFSETQ. TCR CDR3 regions were amplified from genomic DNA by multiplex PCR using the deep immunoSEQ assay. Genomic DNA extracted from each cell subset was distributed evenly over all wells of several immunoSEQ 96-well plates, and each plate served as one replicate. Each replicate PCR for sorted subsets received around 0.2 ug genomic DNA, equal to tens of thousands of T cell genomes. The purified libraries were quantified using a Qubit 3.0 fluorometer, sized with a Bioanalyzer 2100, and then quantified again using the KAPA Library Quantification kit. Each immunoSEQ 96-well plate was sequenced on its own single-read 150-cycle Illumina NextSeq 550 flow cell. The original pipeline was this. Because the immunoSEQ output held only junctional sequences and lacked quality scores, the filtering could not match the filtering applied to full-length reads. Sequences were annotated with PyIR, a Python wrapper for IgBLAST v1.9, using IMGT germline references to assign V/J genes and CDR3. Reads were removed for weak V/J assignments (E-value above 1e-6), missing CDR3, stop codons, out-of-frame junctions, or ambiguous translated residues. V3J clonotypes were defined by identical inferred V gene, J gene, and CDR3 amino acid sequence. Percentage overlap between repertoires was computed as shared unique clonotypes divided by the size of the smaller repertoire. Repertoire richness was assessed with RTK rarefaction, the Chao1 estimator, and Recon v2.1 estimates of unobserved clonotypes. For all TCRbeta clonotypes obtained by the gDNA method from a few donors, generation probabilities were computed with OLGA. What TCRdb holds here is the immuneACCESS table cut down to in-frame rearrangements. Part of the clones is not present; checked against another copy, under half of the missing clones reflect an unresolved V gene, and the others are unexplained. For V, J and clone size, that table is used; D and trimming come from the DNA. The sample profile shows almost 750,000 clones; approximately 77% of them were found once. The biggest ten clones account for about 1.8% of the sample.

The donors were healthy, HIV-negative adults who had no recently reported acute infections or vaccinations. Every donor was a Caucasian adult living in Nashville, Tennessee, USA. Magnetic negative selection was used to enrich CD4+ T cells, after which naive cells were positively selected on CD45RA and the negative fraction became the memory subset. Blood was obtained by leukapheresis, after which PBMCs were separated by Ficoll-Histopaque density gradient centrifugation and cryopreserved in liquid nitrogen vapor phase. Purity and quantity of every magnetically sorted T cell population were checked by analytical flow cytometry. Genomic DNA was isolated from every sorted fraction and measured by UV absorbance on a Nanodrop 2000c.

The rearrangement joined TRBV5-1 to TRBJ2-5, and 8 junction bases match TRBD2. This receptor was obtained from a woman aged 25 to 39 in good health. Sequencing was carried out using memory CD4+ T cells sorted from blood. In the paper's terms, the cell subset or site label means: CD45RA-negative fraction. The CDR3 reads CASSLYAGGETQYF. The DNA reads as follows: TGCGCCAGCAGCTTGTATGCGGGAGGAGAGACCCAGTACTTC. With the portions outside the CDR3 filled from the reference TRBV5-1 and TRBJ2-5 genes, the complete variable region becomes KAGVTQTPRYLIKTRGQQVTLSCSPISGHRSVSWYQQTPGQGLQFLFEYFSETQRNKGNFPGRFSGRQFSNSRSEMNVSTLELGDSALYLCASSLYAGGETQYFGPGTRLLVL.